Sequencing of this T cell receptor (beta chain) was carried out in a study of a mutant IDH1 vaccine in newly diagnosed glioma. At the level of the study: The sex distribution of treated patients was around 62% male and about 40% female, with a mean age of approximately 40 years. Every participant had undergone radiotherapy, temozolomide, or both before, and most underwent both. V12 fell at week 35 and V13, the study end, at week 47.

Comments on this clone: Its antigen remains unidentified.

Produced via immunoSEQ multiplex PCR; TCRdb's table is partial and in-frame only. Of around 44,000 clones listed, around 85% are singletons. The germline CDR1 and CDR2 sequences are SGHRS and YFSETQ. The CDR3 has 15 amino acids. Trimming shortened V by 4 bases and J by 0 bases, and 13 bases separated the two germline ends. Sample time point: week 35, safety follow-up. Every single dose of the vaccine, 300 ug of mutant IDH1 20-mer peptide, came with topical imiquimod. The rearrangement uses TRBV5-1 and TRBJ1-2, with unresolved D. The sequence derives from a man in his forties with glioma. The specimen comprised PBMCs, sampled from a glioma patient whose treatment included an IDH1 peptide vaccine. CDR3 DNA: TGCGCCAGCAGCCCCAGTGGAACAACTAACTATGGCTACACCTTC. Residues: CASSPSGTTNYGYTF.